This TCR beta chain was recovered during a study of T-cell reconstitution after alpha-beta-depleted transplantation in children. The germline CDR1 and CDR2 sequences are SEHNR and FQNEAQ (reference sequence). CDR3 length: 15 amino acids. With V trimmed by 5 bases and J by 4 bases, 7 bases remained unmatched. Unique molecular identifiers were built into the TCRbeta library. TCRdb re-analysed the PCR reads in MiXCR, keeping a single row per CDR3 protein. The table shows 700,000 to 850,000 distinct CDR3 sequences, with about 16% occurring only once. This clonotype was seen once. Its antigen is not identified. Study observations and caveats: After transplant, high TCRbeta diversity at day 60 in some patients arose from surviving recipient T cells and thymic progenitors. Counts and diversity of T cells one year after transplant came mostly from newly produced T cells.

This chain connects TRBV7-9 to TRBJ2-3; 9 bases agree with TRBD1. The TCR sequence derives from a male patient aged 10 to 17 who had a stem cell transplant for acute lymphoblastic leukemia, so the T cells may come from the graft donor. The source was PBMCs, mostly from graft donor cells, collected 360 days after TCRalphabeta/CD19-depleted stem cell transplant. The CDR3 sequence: CASSKTGGFADTQYF. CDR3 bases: TGTGCCAGCAGCAAGACAGGGGGGTTTGCAGATACGCAGTATTTT.